The TCR beta chain under discussion was sequenced for a study of beta chain features in type 1 diabetes. Study-wide context: Patient and healthy donor groups were alike in age, gender and cell yields. All samples combined gave around 98,000,000 sorted cells for examination.

V was pared by 7 bases and J by 0 bases, with 2 bases of the junction left unmatched. The germline gives CDR1 SGHDN, CDR2 FVKESK. The CDR3 runs 14 residues. Sequenced material consisted of expressed TCRB transcripts (all of the isolated RNA was reverse transcribed). Generated by immunoSEQ multiplex PCR, the TCRdb table keeps only in-frame clones and is missing some. The sample includes around 250,000 clones, about 26% of them seen just once. Central memory, naive, regulatory and stem cell-like memory CD4+ cells were sorted by CD45RO/CCR7/CD25/CD127/CD95/CD27. About this clone: The antigen is undetermined.

Study-wide points: A closer apparent resemblance between naive, central memory and Treg TCRB repertoires was seen in patients than in healthy donors.

Material: central memory CD4+ T cells from blood. This TCR derives from a man between 25 and 39 years old in good health. The rearrangement joins TRBV14 to TRBJ2-3; TRBD2 matches at 9 bases. The CDR3 bases are TGTGCCAGCACCCTAGCGGGGAGCACAGATACGCAGTATTTT. Translating it yields CASTLAGSTDTQYF. The whole variable domain, remainder taken from reference TRBV14 and TRBJ2-3, is EAGVTQFPSHSVIEKGQTVTLRCDPISGHDNLYWYRRVMGKEIKFLLHFVKESKQDESGMPNNRFLAERTGGTYSTLKVQPAELEDSGVYFCASTLAGSTDTQYFGPGTRLTVL.